Each of the 15 T cell receptor beta chains below was sequenced from the same sample in a study of shared clonotypes between healthy human individuals. Using immunoSEQ multiplex PCR, the repertoire was profiled, and TCRdb retains in-frame clones only, with some absent. The sample lists fewer than 500,000 clones, 75% to 80% occurring once. Input material: PBMCs. The receptors were gathered from a woman between 35 and 50 years old in good health. Some clones in this sample may be carry-over from other donors' samples.

The J gene is TRBJ2-7, the V gene TRBV6-5; maybe TRBD1 (6 bases). CDR3 length: 15 amino acids. Looked up from germline, CDR1 is MNHEY and CDR2 is SVGAGI. Trimming took off 2 bases at V and 3 bases at J, with 14 bases between the two ends. The CDR3: CASSYGQGPLYEQYF. As DNA, the CDR3 is TGTGCCAGCAGTTACGGGCAGGGGCCCCTCTACGAGCAGTACTTC.

The chain links TRBV6-6 to TRBJ2-5; D might be TRBD2 (6 bases). With 6 bases removed from V and 5 bases from J, the gap between germline ends came to 19 bases. This CDR3 has 15 amino acids. Germline-derived CDR1 and CDR2 are MNHNY and SVGAGI (reference sequence). DNA of the CDR3: TGTGCCAGCAGACCCACCGGGACGGGGGTCGAGACCCAGTACTTC. Protein product: CASRPTGTGVETQYF.

The rearrangement uses TRBV7-4 and TRBJ1-5; no clear D. V was pared by 2 bases and J by 0 bases, with 2 bases between. CDR3 length: 13 residues. The germline V gene has CDR1 SGHVT and CDR2 SQSDAQ. The CDR3 spells CASSLSSNQPQHF. The CDR3 region has the DNA TGTGCCAGCAGCTTAAGTAGCAATCAGCCCCAGCATTTT.

This clone was counted once. The rearrangement uses TRBV4-2 and TRBJ2-1, with D uncertain. CDR1 is LGHNA and CDR2 is YNFKEQ in the germline V gene. The V end was cut by 4 bases, the J end by 15 bases, with 16 bases between. CDR3 length: 12 residues. The CDR3 reads CASSLSGNTRFF. The DNA of the CDR3 is TGTGCCAGCAGCCTTTCCGGCAATACACGGTTCTTC.

Remarks on this clone: This clone may be a read error of a much larger clone one base away. Other DNA sequences from this sample encode an identical CDR3 as well. The chain has TRBV5-1 and TRBJ2-5; D is undetermined. Germline loops: CDR1 SGHRS, CDR2 YFSETQ. With 0 bases removed from V and 1 base from J, the gap between germline ends came to 4 bases. The CDR3 is 13 residues long. CDR3 residues: CASSLGPQETQYF. CDR3 nucleotide sequence: TGCGCCAGCAGCTTGGGCCCCCAAGAGACCCAGTACTTC.

The chain recombines TRBV29-1 with TRBJ2-3; D gene uncertain. V lost 7 bases and J 0 bases, leaving 17 bases between the germline ends. The CDR3 spans 15 residues. CDR1 and CDR2 from the germline V gene are SQVTM and ANQGSEA. CDR3 region: CSGYHTGSSTDTQYF. In DNA form, the CDR3 reads TGCAGCGGTTATCACACGGGTTCTAGCACAGATACGCAGTATTTT.

The chain has TRBV27 and TRBJ1-4; D is uncertain. CDR3 length: 15 amino acids. Germline-derived CDR1 and CDR2 are MNHEY and SMNVEV (reference sequence). The V and J ends lost 6 bases and 8 bases respectively, with 19 bases between them. This chain's CDR3 is CASRARLSLAEKLFF. The CDR3 DNA sequence: TGTGCCAGCAGGGCCCGACTGAGTTTGGCCGAAAAACTGTTTTTT.

This clone was counted once. The chain couples TRBV19 to TRBJ1-5; the D is unclear. Germline V gene data show CDR1 as LNHDA and CDR2 as SQIVND (reference sequence). CDR3 size: 14 residues. Trimming shortened V by 0 bases and J by 1 base, and 4 bases separated the two germline ends. The CDR3 sequence is CASSIEFSNQPQHF. The CDR3 DNA reads TGTGCCAGTAGTATAGAATTCAGCAATCAGCCCCAGCATTTT. The whole variable domain, remainder taken from reference TRBV19 and TRBJ1-5, is DGGITQSPKYLFRKEGQNVTLSCEQNLNHDAMYWYRQDPGQGLRLIYYSQIVNDFQKGDIAEGYSVSREKKESFPLTVTSAQKNPTAFYLCASSIEFSNQPQHFGDGTRLSIL.

The chain carries TRBV4-1 and TRBJ2-1, with D perhaps TRBD2 (6 bases). CDR1 and CDR2 from the germline V gene are MGHRA and YSYEKL. The CDR3 length is 17 residues. The V and J ends lost 1 base and 0 bases respectively, with 13 bases between them. The CDR3 DNA reads as TGCGCCAGCAGCCAAGGAAGGGCGGGAAGCTCCTACAATGAGCAGTTCTTC. Translation gives CASSQGRAGSSYNEQFF.

This clone was detected many times. The V call is TRBV2, the J call TRBJ2-7, with D possibly TRBD1 on 6 matching bases. V was clipped by 11 bases and J by 7 bases, with 24 bases between them. The germline V gene encodes CDR1 SNHLY and CDR2 FYNNEI. This CDR3 is built from 14 residues. CDR3 protein: CACLRSDRPLEQYF. CDR3 bases: TGTGCCTGCCTTAGATCAGACAGGCCGTTGGAGCAGTACTTC.

The chain combines TRBV6-4 with TRBJ1-1; 7 nucleotides match TRBD1. J was trimmed by 6 bases and V by 5 bases; bases with no gene match: 6. CDR3 length: 13 amino acids. Germline V gives CDR1 MRHNA, CDR2 SNTAGT. The CDR3: CASSRQGGSEAFF. The CDR3 coding sequence is TGTGCCAGCAGTCGTCAGGGGGGGTCTGAAGCTTTCTTT.

This chain uses TRBV14 with TRBJ1-2; D may be TRBD1 (5 bases). V lost 5 bases, J lost 3 bases, and 10 bases lay in between. The V gene's germline CDR1 is SGHDN and CDR2 FVKESK. The CDR3 runs to 13 residues. The chain's CDR3 is CASSNPGHYGYTF. The CDR3, as DNA: TGTGCCAGCAGCAACCCAGGGCACTATGGCTACACCTTC.

V usage is TRBV18 and J usage is TRBJ2-2, with 8 bases aligning to TRBD1. Germline CDR1 and CDR2: KGHSH and LQKENI. V gave up 3 bases and J gave up 5 bases; unmatched junction bases: 2. This CDR3 comprises 14 residues. The CDR3 nucleotides are TGTGCCAGCTCACCGGACAGGGCGACCGGGGAGCTGTTTTTT. Translating gives CASSPDRATGELFF.

The V and J genes are TRBV6-1 and TRBJ2-2, with TRBD1 matching 7 bases. The CDR3 spans 14 residues. Germline V gives CDR1 MNHNS, CDR2 SASEGT. V gave up 3 bases and J gave up 5 bases; unmatched junction bases: 3. CDR3: CASSEGRGTGELFF. The CDR3, as DNA: TGTGCCAGCAGTGAGGGCAGGGGGACCGGGGAGCTGTTTTTT.

The chain uses TRBV28 and TRBJ2-1; maybe TRBD1 (6 bases). The CDR3 runs 18 residues. Germline V gene data show CDR1 as MDHEN and CDR2 as SYDVKM. The germline V and J ends were trimmed by 2 bases and 6 bases, with 23 bases remaining between them. CDR3 DNA: TGTGCCAGCAGTTTAGCCGGCTACAGGGAACAAGGTCGCAATGAGCAGTTCTTC. This sequence encodes CASSLAGYREQGRNEQFF.